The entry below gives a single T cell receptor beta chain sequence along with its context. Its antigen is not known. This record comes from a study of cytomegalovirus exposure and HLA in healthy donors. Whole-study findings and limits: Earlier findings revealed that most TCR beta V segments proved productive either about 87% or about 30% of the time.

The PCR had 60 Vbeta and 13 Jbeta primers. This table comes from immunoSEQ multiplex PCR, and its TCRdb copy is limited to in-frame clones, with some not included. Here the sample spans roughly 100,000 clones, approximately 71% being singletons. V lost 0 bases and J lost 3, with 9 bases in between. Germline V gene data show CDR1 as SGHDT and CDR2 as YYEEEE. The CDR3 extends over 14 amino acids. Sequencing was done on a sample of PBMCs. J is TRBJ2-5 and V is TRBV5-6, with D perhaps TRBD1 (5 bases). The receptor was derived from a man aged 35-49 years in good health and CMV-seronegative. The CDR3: CASSLDRRKETQYF. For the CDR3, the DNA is TGTGCCAGCAGCTTGGACAGGAGAAAAGAGACCCAGTACTTC.